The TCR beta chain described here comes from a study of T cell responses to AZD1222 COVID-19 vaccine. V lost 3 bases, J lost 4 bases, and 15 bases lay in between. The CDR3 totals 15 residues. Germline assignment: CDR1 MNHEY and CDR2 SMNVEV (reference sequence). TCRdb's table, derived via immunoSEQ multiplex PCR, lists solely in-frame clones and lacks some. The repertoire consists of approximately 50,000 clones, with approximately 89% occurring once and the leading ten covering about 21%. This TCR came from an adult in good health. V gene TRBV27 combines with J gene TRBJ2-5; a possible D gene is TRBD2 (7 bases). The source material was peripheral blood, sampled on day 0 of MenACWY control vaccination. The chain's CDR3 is CASSFASGGGETQYF. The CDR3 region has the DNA TGTGCCAGCAGTTTCGCTAGCGGAGGGGGAGAGACCCAGTACTTC.